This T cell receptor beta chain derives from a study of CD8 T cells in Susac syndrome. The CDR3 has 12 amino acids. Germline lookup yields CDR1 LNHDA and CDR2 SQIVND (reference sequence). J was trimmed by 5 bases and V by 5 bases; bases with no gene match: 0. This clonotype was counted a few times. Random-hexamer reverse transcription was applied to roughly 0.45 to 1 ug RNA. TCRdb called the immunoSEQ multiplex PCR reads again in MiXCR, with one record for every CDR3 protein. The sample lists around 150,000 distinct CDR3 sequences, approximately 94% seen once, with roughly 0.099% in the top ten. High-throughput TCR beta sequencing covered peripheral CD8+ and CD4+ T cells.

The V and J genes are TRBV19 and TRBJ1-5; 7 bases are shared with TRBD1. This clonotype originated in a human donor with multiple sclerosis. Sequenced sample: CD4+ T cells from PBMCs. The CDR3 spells CASSDRDQPQHF. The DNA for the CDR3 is TGTGCCAGTAGTGACAGGGATCAGCCCCAGCATTTT.